This paragraph reports one T cell receptor beta chain. The CDR3 runs to 19 residues. Germline values: CDR1 KGHSH, CDR2 LQKENI. The V and J ends lost 2 bases and 3 bases, in that order; junction bases with no gene match: 11. These data are taken from a study of blood T cell repertoires in COVID-19. Measured with immunoSEQ multiplex PCR; TCRdb has only the in-frame clones, and not every one. The sample holds some 330,000 clones, more than 75% seen once. The clonotype was recovered from a man in his forties or fifties in a cohort exposed to, infected with or recovered from COVID-19 (not recorded which). The J gene is TRBJ2-6, the V gene TRBV18, with TRBD1 matching 9 bases. The sample comprised PBMCs or T cells enriched from blood (not recorded which). As DNA, the CDR3 is TGTGCCAGCTCACCAAATACCGGGACAGGGATTGGTGGGGCCAACGTCCTGACTTTC. This sequence encodes CASSPNTGTGIGGANVLTF.